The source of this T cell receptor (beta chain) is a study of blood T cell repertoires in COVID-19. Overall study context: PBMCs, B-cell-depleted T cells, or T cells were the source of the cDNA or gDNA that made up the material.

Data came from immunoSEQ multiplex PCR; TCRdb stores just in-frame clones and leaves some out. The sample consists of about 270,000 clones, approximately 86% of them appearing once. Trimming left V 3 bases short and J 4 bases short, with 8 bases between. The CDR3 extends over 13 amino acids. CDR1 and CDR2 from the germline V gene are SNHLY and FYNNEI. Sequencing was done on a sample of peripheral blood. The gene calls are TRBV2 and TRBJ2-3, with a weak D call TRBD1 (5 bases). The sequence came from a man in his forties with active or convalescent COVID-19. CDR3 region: CASSDGAADTQYF. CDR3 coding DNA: TGTGCCAGCAGTGATGGGGCGGCAGATACGCAGTATTTT. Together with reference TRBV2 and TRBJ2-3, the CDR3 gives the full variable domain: EPEVTQTPSHQVTQMGQEVILRCVPISNHLYFYWYRQILGQKVEFLVSFYNNEISEKSEIFDDQFSVERPDGSNFTLKIRSTKLEDSAMYFCASSDGAADTQYFGPGTRLTVL.